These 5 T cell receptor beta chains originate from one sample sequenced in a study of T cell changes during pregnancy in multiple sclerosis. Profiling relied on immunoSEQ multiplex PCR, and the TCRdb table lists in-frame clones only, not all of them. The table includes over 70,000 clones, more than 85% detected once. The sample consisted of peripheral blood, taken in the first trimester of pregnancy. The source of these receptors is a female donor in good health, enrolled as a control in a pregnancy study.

CDR3 sequence reads: CASSTGTGTGETQYF. CDR3 in DNA: TGCGCCAGCAGCACTGGGACCGGGACAGGAGAGACCCAGTACTTC. V and J are TRBV5-1 and TRBJ2-5, with TRBD1 matching 8 bases. After removal of 4 bases from V and 4 bases from J, the junction contained 9 bases not matched to a gene. Germline loops: CDR1 SGHRS, CDR2 YFSETQ. This CDR3 contains 15 residues.

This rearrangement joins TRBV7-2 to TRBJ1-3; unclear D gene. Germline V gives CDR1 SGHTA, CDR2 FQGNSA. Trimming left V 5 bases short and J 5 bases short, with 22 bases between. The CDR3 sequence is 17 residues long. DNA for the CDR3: TGTGCCAGCAGCGACACCCGGGCTTCGGGAGAGAGAAACACCATATATTTT. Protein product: CASSDTRASGERNTIYF.

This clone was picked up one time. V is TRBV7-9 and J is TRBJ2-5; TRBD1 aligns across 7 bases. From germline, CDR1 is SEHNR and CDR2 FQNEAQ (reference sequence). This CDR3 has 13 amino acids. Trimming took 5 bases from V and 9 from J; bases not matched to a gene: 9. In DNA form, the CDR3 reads TGTGCCAGCAGCCCCGGGACAGACGTGGCCCAGTACTTC. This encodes CASSPGTDVAQYF.

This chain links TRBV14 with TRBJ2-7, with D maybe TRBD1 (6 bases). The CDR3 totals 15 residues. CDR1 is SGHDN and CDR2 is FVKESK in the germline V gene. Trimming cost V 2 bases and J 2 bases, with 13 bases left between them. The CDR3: CASSQLQGPTYEQYF. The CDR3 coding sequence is TGTGCCAGCAGCCAACTCCAGGGGCCAACCTACGAGCAGTACTTC.

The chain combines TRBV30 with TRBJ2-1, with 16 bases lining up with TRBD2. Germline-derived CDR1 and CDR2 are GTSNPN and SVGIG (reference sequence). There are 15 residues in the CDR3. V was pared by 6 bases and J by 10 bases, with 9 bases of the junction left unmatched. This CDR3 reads CACPIGTSGGAEQFF. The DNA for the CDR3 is TGTGCCTGTCCCATCGGGACTAGCGGGGGGGCCGAGCAGTTCTTC.